This TCR beta chain was documented in a study of tumor-infiltrating lymphocytes in primary liver carcinoma. General study points: Tumor top-250-clone fractions significantly exceeded those of blood (p = 0.039).

The input was approximately 0.45 ug total RNA; TCR beta cDNA was made from it with a constant-region primer. Each TCR beta library was derived from three nested multiplex PCR rounds that employed slightly modified ARM-PCR. Investigators reported that the first two PCR rounds, at 10 to 11 cycles each, used TRBV1-TRBV30 forward primers with a C-beta reverse primer. One entry per CDR3 protein results from TCRdb running MiXCR on the multiplex PCR reads. The sample records tens of thousands of distinct CDR3 sequences, 72% being singletons. The CDR3 length is 14 residues. Germline CDR1 and CDR2: SEHNR and FQNEAQ (reference sequence). RNA and DNA were co-extracted from approximately 20-30 mg of unsorted bulk tissue. Surgical resection was the treatment these patients received for primary liver carcinoma. Points on this clonotype: Its antigen is undetermined. Given a much more abundant clone one base away, this may be a read error.

The chain employs TRBV7-9 and TRBJ1-2; D is unclear. The sample comprised liver tumor tissue from sampling region 1. Subset in this sample: tumor region T1, superior pole. This receptor was obtained from a man aged 40-50 years with primary liver carcinoma and hepatitis B virus infection. CDR3 DNA sequence: TGTGCCAACAGCTCTAGTGGGGATAACTATGGCTACACCTTC. It is translated as CANSSSGDNYGYTF.